These T cell receptor beta chains were read from a single sample in a study of shared clonotypes between healthy human individuals. Data came from immunoSEQ multiplex PCR; TCRdb stores just in-frame clones and leaves some out. The profile covers roughly 1.4 million clones, with 98% to 99% appearing a single time and under 0.45% taken by the ten largest. Source material: naive CD4+ T cells sorted from blood. These receptor sequences come from a man aged 25-40 years in good health. Both conserved end residues are part of each CDR3. Each record gives: D gene, clone size, V gene, J gene, CDR3 protein, CDR3 DNA. D genes are given only for firm matches. Only part of the rows carry a size: once, few, many, or a class if the clone is expanded.

TRBD1,.,TRBV5-1,TRBJ2-3,CASSGGQGARYTDTQYF,TGCGCCAGCAGCGGTGGACAGGGGGCACGTTACACAGATACGCAGTATTTT
TRBD1,.,TRBV11-3,TRBJ2-7,CASSAGQASSYEQYF,TGTGCCAGCAGCGCCGGACAGGCGAGCTCCTACGAGCAGTACTTC
.,.,TRBV14,TRBJ2-5,CASSQDRGTVNQETQYF,TGTGCCAGCAGCCAAGATCGCGGGACAGTTAACCAAGAGACCCAGTACTTC
.,.,TRBV5-1,TRBJ2-7,CASSLASTDRFLGYEQYF,TGCGCCAGCAGCTTGGCCTCGACGGACAGATTCCTAGGCTACGAGCAGTACTTC
TRBD1,.,TRBV11-2,TRBJ1-4,CASSFSPGGNEKLFF,TGTGCCAGCAGCTTCTCTCCAGGGGGAAATGAAAAACTGTTTTTT
TRBD1,.,TRBV5-1,TRBJ2-5,CASSRGTGEETQYF,TGCGCCAGCAGTCGCGGGACAGGGGAAGAGACCCAGTACTTC
.,.,TRBV6-6,TRBJ1-3,CASTQVDSGNTIYF,TGTGCCAGCACCCAAGTGGATTCTGGAAACACCATATATTTT
.,.,TRBV13,TRBJ2-5,CASSLGGRGLETQYF,TGTGCCAGCAGCTTAGGGGGGAGAGGGCTCGAGACCCAGTACTTC
.,.,TRBV29-1,TRBJ2-5,CSVVVGGKTQYF,TGCAGCGTTGTTGTAGGTGGGAAGACCCAGTACTTC
TRBD1,.,TRBV4-1,TRBJ1-3,CASSQVGSRTGGSGNTIYF,TGCGCCAGCAGCCAAGTCGGGAGTAGGACAGGGGGCTCTGGAAACACCATATATTTT
.,.,TRBV7-3,TRBJ2-1,CASSVTPNNEQFF,TGTGCCAGCAGCGTCACTCCCAACAATGAGCAGTTCTTC
.,once,TRBV9,TRBJ2-2,CASSVRSGELFF,TGTGCCAGCAGCGTAAGATCCGGGGAGCTGTTTTTT
.,.,TRBV11-2,TRBJ1-1,CASSLYPGAETEAFF,TGTGCCAGCAGCTTATATCCAGGGGCGGAAACTGAAGCTTTCTTT
.,.,TRBV18,TRBJ2-3,CASSPRPGITDTQYF,TGTGCCAGCTCACCACGTCCGGGTATTACAGATACGCAGTATTTT
.,once,TRBV5-4,TRBJ2-5,CASSSQGIAEGKTQYF,TGTGCCAGCAGCTCACAAGGGATAGCGGAAGGGAAGACCCAGTACTTC
TRBD2,.,TRBV7-3,TRBJ2-7,CASSFPSGRTYEQYF,TGTGCCAGCAGCTTTCCTAGCGGGAGGACGTACGAGCAGTACTTC
TRBD2,.,TRBV5-1,TRBJ2-7,CASRPTSASSYEQYF,TGCGCCAGCAGGCCGACTAGCGCGAGCTCCTACGAGCAGTACTTC
TRBD1,.,TRBV5-4,TRBJ1-1,CASSLQGVGTEAFF,TGTGCCAGCAGCTTGCAGGGGGTCGGCACTGAAGCTTTCTTT
.,.,TRBV4-1,TRBJ1-1,CASSQDRQNTEAFF,TGCGCCAGCAGCCAAGATAGACAGAACACTGAAGCTTTCTTT
.,.,TRBV7-2,TRBJ2-1,CASSPQVPYNEQFF,TGTGCCAGCAGCCCCCAAGTGCCCTACAATGAGCAGTTCTTC
.,.,TRBV28,TRBJ2-7,CASSLPSLGTLTYEQYF,TGTGCCAGCAGCCTACCCTCCCTCGGGACTCTTACCTACGAGCAGTACTTC
TRBD2,.,TRBV5-1,TRBJ2-7,CASSLGLAGEGSYEQYF,TGCGCCAGCAGTCTCGGACTAGCGGGAGAGGGATCCTACGAGCAGTACTTC
.,.,TRBV5-4,TRBJ2-7,CASSLAVAPYEQYF,TGTGCCAGCAGCTTGGCTGTGGCCCCCTACGAGCAGTACTTC
TRBD1,.,TRBV4-3,TRBJ2-7,CASSRDRDYEQYF,TGCGCCAGCAGTCGGGACAGGGATTACGAGCAGTACTTC
.,once,TRBV5-1,TRBJ2-3,CASSLVVGSTDTQYF,TGCGCCAGCAGCTTGGTGGTGGGATCCACAGATACGCAGTATTTT
TRBD1,.,TRBV4-3,TRBJ1-1,CASSQDLDRAAFF,TGCGCCAGCAGCCAAGACCTCGACAGGGCGGCTTTCTTT
.,.,TRBV9,TRBJ2-1,CASSPFNRNSIIF,TGTGCCAGCAGCCCCTTTAACCGTAATTCGATAATCTTC
.,.,TRBV6-1,TRBJ2-5,CASSRWTPEETQYF,TGTGCCAGCAGTAGGTGGACGCCAGAAGAGACCCAGTACTTC
.,once,TRBV29-1,TRBJ1-5,CSVGDYSNQPQHF,TGCAGCGTTGGGGACTATAGCAATCAGCCCCAGCATTTT
TRBD1,.,TRBV7-8,TRBJ1-5,CASSLASGTDNQPQHF,TGTGCCAGCAGCTTAGCTTCCGGGACAGACAATCAGCCCCAGCATTTT
TRBD2,.,TRBV6-1,TRBJ2-1,CASSQTSGRVDEQFF,TGTGCCAGCAGCCAGACTAGCGGGAGGGTCGATGAGCAGTTCTTC
TRBD1,.,TRBV18,TRBJ1-2,CASSPPSGQGKLVKGYTF,TGTGCCAGCTCACCACCGTCGGGACAGGGGAAGCTAGTAAAAGGCTACACCTTC
.,.,TRBV7-2,TRBJ1-5,CASSLAHSGVSNQPQHF,TGTGCCAGCAGCTTAGCGCACTCAGGAGTTAGCAATCAGCCCCAGCATTTT
.,.,TRBV19,TRBJ1-1,CASSTTRGLMNTEAFF,TGTGCCAGTAGTACAACCCGGGGCCTCATGAACACTGAAGCTTTCTTT
TRBD2,.,TRBV6-5,TRBJ2-7,CASSPGTSGRVAQYF,TGTGCCAGCAGCCCGGGGACTAGCGGGAGGGTGGCGCAGTACTTC
.,.,TRBV6-5,TRBJ2-7,CASTRTLRGEQYF,TGTGCCAGCACCCGGACCCTACGGGGCGAGCAGTACTTC